This entry lists 16 T cell receptor beta chains sequenced from one sample in a study of CD8+CD57+ T cells in acquired aplastic anemia. Individuals selected for sequencing had exhibited CD8+CD57+ cell expansion on flow cytometry. Researchers used genomic DNA as the template to profile TCR beta VDJ and CDR3. TCRdb processed the reads anew with MiXCR; each CDR3 protein has one entry. This table has 150,000 or so distinct CDR3 sequences, less than 60% appearing once. Sequenced material: sorted CD4+, CD8+, or CD8+CD57+ T cells (not recorded which) from PBMCs. The receptors come from a human donor with aplastic anemia.

This clonotype was recorded a few times. The rearrangement links TRBV2 to TRBJ2-7; D unclear. Trimming left V 4 bases short and J 0 bases short, with 13 bases between. The germline V gene encodes CDR1 SNHLY and CDR2 FYNNEI. This CDR3 region has 15 residues. CDR3 amino acids: CASSGRRESSYEQYF. Here the CDR3 DNA reads TGTGCCAGCAGTGGACGGCGAGAGAGCTCCTACGAGCAGTACTTC.

This clonotype turned up a few times. Relative to the germline gene, one junction end is altered; a read error may explain this. The chain combines TRBV20-1 with TRBJ1-6, with D hard to call. Germline V gene sequence: CDR1 DFQATT, CDR2 SNEGSKA (reference sequence). The CDR3 has 15 residues. Here the CDR3 DNA reads TGCAGTGCTCGAGAGTGGCCCCTGGCGTCTTCACCCCTCCACTTT. Protein: CSAREWPLASSPLHF.

Ten or more counts support this clonotype. V usage is TRBV18 and J usage is TRBJ2-5; possibly TRBD1 or TRBD2 for D (6 bases each). Per germline, CDR1 KGHSH and CDR2 LQKENI. This CDR3 comprises 15 residues. Trimming took off 1 base at V and 5 bases at J, with 14 bases between the two ends. The CDR3 bases are TGTGCCAGCTCACCACGGGGGGCACTCTGGGAGACCCAGTACTTC. Protein: CASSPRGALWETQYF. The whole variable domain, filled in from reference TRBV18 and TRBJ2-5, reads NAGVMQNPRHLVRRRGQEARLRCSPMKGHSHVYWYRQLPEEGLKFMVYLQKENIIDESGMPKERFSAEFPKEGPSILRIQQVVRGDSAAYFCASSPRGALWETQYFGPGTRLLVL.

This clonotype was detected a few times. This rearrangement joins TRBV15 to TRBJ2-7; perhaps TRBD1 as D (6 bases). With 0 bases removed from V and 1 base from J, the gap between germline ends came to 13 bases. Looked up from germline, CDR1 is LNHNV and CDR2 is YYDKDF (reference sequence). The CDR3 covers 16 residues. CDR3: CATSRDWVGASYEQYF. In DNA form, the CDR3 reads TGTGCCACCAGCAGAGATTGGGTGGGGGCTTCCTACGAGCAGTACTTC.

The chain combines TRBV7-9 with TRBJ1-2; 7 positions agree with TRBD1. The germline V gene has CDR1 SEHNR and CDR2 FQNEAQ (reference sequence). The CDR3 covers 12 residues. V was clipped by 6 bases and J by 5 bases; unmatched bases: 3. This chain's CDR3 is CASSDRVYGYTF. CDR3 nucleotides: TGTGCCAGCAGTGACAGGGTTTATGGCTACACCTTC. Complete variable domain (other parts from reference TRBV7-9 and TRBJ1-2): DTGVSQNPRHKITKRGQNVTFRCDPISEHNRLYWYRQTLGQGPEFLTYFQNEAQLEKSRLLSDRFSAERPKGSFSTLEIQRTEQGDSAMYLCASSDRVYGYTFGSGTRLTVV.

This clonotype was counted between two and nine times. The chain carries TRBV2 and TRBJ1-1; D is undetermined. The CDR3 is 13 residues long. V was cut by 2 bases and J by 5 bases, with 9 bases left in between. The germline gives CDR1 SNHLY, CDR2 FYNNEI. The CDR3 DNA follows: TGTGCCAGCAGTGAACTAACGCCTACTGAAGCTTTCTTT. Amino acids: CASSELTPTEAFF.

This clonotype was seen ten or more times. This sequence joins TRBV7-8 and TRBJ2-5, with D maybe TRBD1 (5 bases). V shed 1 base and J shed 2 bases, with 11 bases lying between them. CDR1 is SGHVS and CDR2 is FQNEAQ in the germline V gene. This CDR3 contains 15 residues. CDR3 residues: CASSLGGRLQETQYF. CDR3 sequence (DNA): TGTGCCAGCAGCTTAGGGGGCCGGCTTCAAGAGACCCAGTACTTC. The entire variable domain, with the rest obtained from reference TRBV7-8 and TRBJ2-5, is as follows: GAGVSQSPRYKVAKRGQDVALRCDPISGHVSLFWYQQALGQGPEFLTYFQNEAQLDKSGLPSDRFFAERPEGSVSTLKIQRTQQEDSAVYLCASSLGGRLQETQYFGPGTRLLVL.

The chain recombines TRBV7-8 with TRBJ2-7, with D unresolved. V lost 4 bases to trimming and J lost 1 base, with 8 bases between them. The CDR3 sequence is 13 residues long. Germline V CDR1 and CDR2: SGHVS, FQNEAQ. The CDR3 DNA is TGTGCCAGCAGCTCCACAAGATCCTACGAGCAGTACTTC. This sequence encodes CASSSTRSYEQYF.

Comments on this clonotype: The CDR3 carries no conserved terminal phenylalanine or tryptophan, so it likely arises from a read error. The genes are TRBV5-1 and TRBJ2-7, with 10 nucleotides matching TRBD1. V was pared by 0 bases and J by 2 bases, with 2 bases of the junction left unmatched. Germline V gene lookup returns CDR1 SGHRS and CDR2 YFSETQ. The CDR3 runs to 15 residues. CDR3 protein: CASSLAGTGAYEQYC. The CDR3 DNA is TGCGCCAGCAGCTTGGCCGGGACAGGGGCCTACGAGCAGTACTGC.

This clonotype was observed once. This chain uses TRBV10-3 with TRBJ1-4, with D possibly matching TRBD1 (5 bases). The CDR3 covers 16 residues. Germline V gives CDR1 ENHRY, CDR2 SYGVKD. The V and J ends lost 8 bases and 5 bases respectively, with 21 bases between them. The CDR3 region is CAILAQGSSYNEKLFF. The CDR3 DNA follows: TGTGCCATCTTAGCGCAGGGAAGCTCCTACAATGAAAAACTGTTTTTT.

The V call is TRBV7-2, the J call TRBJ1-2, with D perhaps matching TRBD1 (6 bases). The V end lost 0 bases, the J end lost 8 bases, and 10 bases lay between the germline ends. CDR3 length: 13 residues. Germline CDR1 is SGHTA and CDR2 is FQGNSA. The CDR3 loop reads CASSLAGASGYTF. The CDR3 DNA reads TGTGCCAGCAGCTTAGCGGGGGCCAGCGGCTACACCTTC.

The chain links TRBV25-1 to TRBJ2-3; TRBD2 is a possible D gene (6 bases). V shed 5 bases and J shed 3 bases, with 12 bases lying between them. The CDR3 consists of 14 residues. Per germline, CDR1 MGHDK and CDR2 SYGVNS. The CDR3: CASSRRGGTDTQYF. DNA of the CDR3: TGTGCCAGCAGTAGGAGGGGAGGAACAGATACGCAGTATTTT.

This clonotype was recorded a few times. The chain has TRBV10-3 and TRBJ1-1, with D uncertain. This CDR3 contains 13 residues. The V gene lost 3 bases and the J gene lost 2 bases, with 7 bases spanning the gap. Germline V gives CDR1 ENHRY, CDR2 SYGVKD. The CDR3 DNA reads TGTGCCATCAGTGAAGATCCTAACACTGAAGCTTTCTTT. Amino acids: CAISEDPNTEAFF.

J is TRBJ1-2 and V is TRBV2, with TRBD1 as a possible D gene (6 bases). The CDR3 spans 15 residues. CDR1 is SNHLY and CDR2 is FYNNEI in the germline V gene. V was pared by 5 bases and J by 4 bases, with 17 bases between. CDR3 in amino acids: CASSIPTQGSYGYTF. The CDR3 region has the DNA TGTGCCAGCAGTATACCTACCCAGGGGTCCTATGGCTACACCTTC.

This clonotype was picked up many times. The rearrangement uses TRBV2 and TRBJ2-3, with 8 bases lining up with TRBD2. V was pared by 9 bases and J by 4 bases, with 9 bases of the junction left unmatched. Germline loops: CDR1 SNHLY, CDR2 FYNNEI. CDR3 length: 14 amino acids. The CDR3 region has the DNA TGTGCCAGTACCGGGACTAGAGAGGCAGATACGCAGTATTTT. This encodes CASTGTREADTQYF.

This rearrangement joins TRBV25-1 to TRBJ1-5, with unresolved D. The CDR3 runs to 12 residues. V was shortened by 3 bases and J by 6 bases, with 6 bases between the two germline ends. Germline values: CDR1 MGHDK, CDR2 SYGVNS. This chain's CDR3 is CASSDWGQPQHF. As DNA, the CDR3 is TGTGCCAGCAGTGATTGGGGTCAGCCCCAGCATTTT. The whole variable domain, remainder taken from reference TRBV25-1 and TRBJ1-5, is EADIYQTPRYLVIGTGKKITLECSQTMGHDKMYWYQQDPGMELHLIHYSYGVNSTEKGDLSSESTVSRIRTEHFPLTLESARPSHTSQYLCASSDWGQPQHFGDGTRLSIL.